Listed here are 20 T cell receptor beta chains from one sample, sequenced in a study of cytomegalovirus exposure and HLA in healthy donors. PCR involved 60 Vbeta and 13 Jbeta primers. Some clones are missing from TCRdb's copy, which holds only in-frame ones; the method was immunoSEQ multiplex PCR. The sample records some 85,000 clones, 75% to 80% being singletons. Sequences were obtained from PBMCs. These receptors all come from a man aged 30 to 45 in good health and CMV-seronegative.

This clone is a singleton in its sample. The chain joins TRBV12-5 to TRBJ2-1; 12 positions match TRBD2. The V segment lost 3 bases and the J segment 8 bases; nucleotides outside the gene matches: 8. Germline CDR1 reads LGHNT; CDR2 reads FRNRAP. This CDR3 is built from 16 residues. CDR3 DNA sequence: TGTGCTAGTGGTTTTCAACTAGCGGGAGGAAAGGATGAGCAGTTCTTC. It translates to CASGFQLAGGKDEQFF.

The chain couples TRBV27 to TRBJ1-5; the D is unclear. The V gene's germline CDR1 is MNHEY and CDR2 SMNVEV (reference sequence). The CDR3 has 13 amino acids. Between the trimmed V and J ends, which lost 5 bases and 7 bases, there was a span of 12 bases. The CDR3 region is CASSPSQRQPQHF. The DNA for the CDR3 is TGTGCCAGCAGTCCCTCCCAGCGACAGCCCCAGCATTTT.

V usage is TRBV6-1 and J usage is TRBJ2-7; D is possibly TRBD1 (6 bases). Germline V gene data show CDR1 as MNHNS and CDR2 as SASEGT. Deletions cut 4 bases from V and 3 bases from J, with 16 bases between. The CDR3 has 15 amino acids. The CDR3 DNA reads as TGTGCCAGCAGTGGCTTGGGCAGGGGCAACTACGAGCAGTACTTC. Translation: CASSGLGRGNYEQYF.

CDR3 amino acids: CASSQGPGRGGRADTQYF. The CDR3 nucleotides are TGCGCCAGCAGCCAAGGACCTGGGCGGGGGGGCCGAGCAGATACGCAGTATTTT. This chain uses TRBV4-1 with TRBJ2-3; 9 bases map to TRBD2. The CDR3 is 18 amino acids. Germline assignment: CDR1 MGHRA and CDR2 YSYEKL. V trimming: 1 base; J trimming: 4 bases; junction bases outside the gene matches: 12.

CDR3 in DNA: TGTGCCAGCAGGGGGACTAGCGGGAGCTACGAGCAGTACTTC. Its translation: CASRGTSGSYEQYF. J is TRBJ2-7 and V is TRBV6-1, with 14 bases that match TRBD2. The V gene's germline CDR1 is MNHNS and CDR2 SASEGT. J was trimmed by 3 bases and V by 6 bases; bases with no gene match: 1. This CDR3 has 14 amino acids.

CDR3 in DNA: TGTGCCAGCAGCCTAATGGCTGAAGCTTTCTTT. It translates to CASSLMAEAFF. This chain joins TRBV7-9 and TRBJ1-1; no definite D call. The V end was cut by 5 bases, the J end by 6 bases, with 7 bases between. Per the germline V gene, CDR1 is SEHNR and CDR2 is FQNEAQ (reference sequence). CDR3 length: 11 amino acids.

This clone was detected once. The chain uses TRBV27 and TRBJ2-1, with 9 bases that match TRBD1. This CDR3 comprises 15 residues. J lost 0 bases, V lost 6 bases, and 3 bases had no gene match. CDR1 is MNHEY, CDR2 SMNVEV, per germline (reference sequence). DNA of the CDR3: TGTGCCAGCAGACAGGGGGCTAGCTCCTACAATGAGCAGTTCTTC. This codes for CASRQGASSYNEQFF.

CDR3 amino acids: CASSQGRDRGFYNEQFF. The CDR3 nucleotides read TGCGCCAGCAGCCAAGGCCGGGACAGGGGCTTCTACAATGAGCAGTTCTTC. V and J are TRBV4-1 and TRBJ2-1; 10 bases are a match to TRBD1. Germline V gene lookup returns CDR1 MGHRA and CDR2 YSYEKL. V lost 1 base, J lost 3 bases, and 6 bases stayed unmatched. This CDR3 is 17 amino acids long.

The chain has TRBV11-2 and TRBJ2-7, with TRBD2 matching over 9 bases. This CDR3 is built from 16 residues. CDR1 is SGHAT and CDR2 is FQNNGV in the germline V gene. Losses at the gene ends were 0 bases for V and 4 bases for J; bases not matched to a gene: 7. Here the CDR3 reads CASSLEGAGGPYEQYF. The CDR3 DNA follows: TGTGCCAGCAGCTTAGAAGGGGCGGGAGGGCCTTACGAGCAGTACTTC.

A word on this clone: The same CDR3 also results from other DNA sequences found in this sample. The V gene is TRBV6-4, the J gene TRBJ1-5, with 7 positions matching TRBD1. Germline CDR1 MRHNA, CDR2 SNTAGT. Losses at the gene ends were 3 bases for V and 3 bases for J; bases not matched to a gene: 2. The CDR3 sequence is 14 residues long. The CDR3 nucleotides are TGTGCCAGCAGTGAAGGGACAGACAATCAGCCCCAGCATTTT. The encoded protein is CASSEGTDNQPQHF.

This CDR3 is CASSLGRRVANYGYTF. The CDR3 bases are TGTGCCAGCAGCTTAGGTCGCAGGGTCGCTAACTATGGCTACACCTTC. The V and J genes are TRBV7-8 and TRBJ1-2; a possible D gene is TRBD1 (5 bases). The V gene lost 1 base and the J gene lost 0 bases, with 12 bases spanning the gap. Germline loops: CDR1 SGHVS, CDR2 FQNEAQ. This CDR3 has 16 amino acids.

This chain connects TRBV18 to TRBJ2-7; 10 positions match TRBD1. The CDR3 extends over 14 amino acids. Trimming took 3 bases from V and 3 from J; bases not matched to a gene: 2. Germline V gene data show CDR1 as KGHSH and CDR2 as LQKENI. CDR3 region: CASSPRDRGYEQYF. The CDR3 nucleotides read TGTGCCAGCTCACCTAGGGACAGGGGCTACGAGCAGTACTTC. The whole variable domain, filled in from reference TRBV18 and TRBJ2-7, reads NAGVMQNPRHLVRRRGQEARLRCSPMKGHSHVYWYRQLPEEGLKFMVYLQKENIIDESGMPKERFSAEFPKEGPSILRIQQVVRGDSAAYFCASSPRDRGYEQYFGPGTRLTVT.

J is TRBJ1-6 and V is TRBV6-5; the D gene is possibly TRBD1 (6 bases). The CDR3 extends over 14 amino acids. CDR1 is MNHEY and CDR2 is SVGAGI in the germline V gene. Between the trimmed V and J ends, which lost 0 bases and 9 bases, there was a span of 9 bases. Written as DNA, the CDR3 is TGTGCCAGCAGTTACTCCGGGACAACTTCACCCCTCCACTTT. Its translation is CASSYSGTTSPLHF.

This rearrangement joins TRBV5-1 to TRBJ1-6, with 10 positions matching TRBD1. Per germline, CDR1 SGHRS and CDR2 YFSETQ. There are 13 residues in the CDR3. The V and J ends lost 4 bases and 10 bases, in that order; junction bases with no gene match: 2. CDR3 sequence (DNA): TGCGCCAGCAGCCAGACAGGGGGCTCACCCCTCCACTTT. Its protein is CASSQTGGSPLHF.

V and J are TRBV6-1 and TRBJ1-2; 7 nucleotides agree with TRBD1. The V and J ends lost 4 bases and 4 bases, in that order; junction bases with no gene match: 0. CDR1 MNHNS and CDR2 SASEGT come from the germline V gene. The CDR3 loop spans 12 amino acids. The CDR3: CASSGDSYGYTF. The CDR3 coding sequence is TGTGCCAGCAGTGGGGACAGCTATGGCTACACCTTC.

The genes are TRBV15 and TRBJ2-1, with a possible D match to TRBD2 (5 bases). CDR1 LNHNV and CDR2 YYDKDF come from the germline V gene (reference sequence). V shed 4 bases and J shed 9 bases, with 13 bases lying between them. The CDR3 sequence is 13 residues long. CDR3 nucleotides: TGTGCCACCAGCACAAACTTAGCGATTGAGCAGTTCTTC. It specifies CATSTNLAIEQFF.

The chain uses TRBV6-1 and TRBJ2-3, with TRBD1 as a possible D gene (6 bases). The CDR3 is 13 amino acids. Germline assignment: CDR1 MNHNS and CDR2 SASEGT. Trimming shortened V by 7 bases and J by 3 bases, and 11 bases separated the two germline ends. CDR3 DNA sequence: TGTGCCAGCAACAGGGTGGGTACAGATACGCAGTATTTT. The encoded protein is CASNRVGTDTQYF.

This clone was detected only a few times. The chain's CDR3 is CASSETRGVAEQYF. The CDR3 coding sequence is TGCGCCAGCAGTGAGACCAGGGGAGTAGCCGAGCAGTACTTC. The chain links TRBV10-2 to TRBJ2-7; tentative D call: TRBD1 (6 bases). Germline CDR1 WSHSY, CDR2 SAAADI. The V end lost 2 bases, the J end lost 6 bases, and 14 bases lay between the germline ends. This CDR3 is built from 14 residues.

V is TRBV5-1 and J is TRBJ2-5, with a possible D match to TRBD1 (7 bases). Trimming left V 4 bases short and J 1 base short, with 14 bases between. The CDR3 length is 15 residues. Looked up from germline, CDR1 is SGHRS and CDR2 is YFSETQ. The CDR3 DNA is TGCGCCAGCAGCGGGGGGACAGAAGCCCAAGAGACCCAGTACTTC. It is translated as CASSGGTEAQETQYF.

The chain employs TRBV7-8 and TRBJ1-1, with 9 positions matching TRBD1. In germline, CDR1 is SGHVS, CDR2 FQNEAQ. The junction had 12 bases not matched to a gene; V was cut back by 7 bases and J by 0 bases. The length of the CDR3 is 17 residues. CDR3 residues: CASNPSGQGHMNTEAFF. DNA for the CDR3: TGTGCCAGCAACCCTTCGGGACAGGGACACATGAACACTGAAGCTTTCTTT.